The rows below give T cell receptor beta chains drawn from one sample of a study of OX40 agonist ivuxolimab in advanced cancers. This table comes from immunoSEQ multiplex PCR, and its TCRdb copy is limited to in-frame clones, with some not included. The data contain about 19,000 clones, roughly nine tenths of them singletons. This material consisted of CD4+ or CD8+ T cells sorted from blood, taken in a trial of the OX40 agonist ivuxolimab. Receptors originate from an adult with an advanced solid tumor such as melanoma, head and neck, liver or kidney cancer. CDR3s include the opening cysteine and the closing phenylalanine or tryptophan. D genes are given only for firm matches. Size tells how often a clone was seen (once, few, many) or the class of an expanded clone, and some rows leave it out.

J gene | CDR3 length | D gene | clone size | V gene | CDR3 protein | CDR3 DNA
TRBJ2-1 | 12 | NA | NA | TRBV25-1 | CASTESLGEQFF | TGTGCCAGCACAGAATCCCTTGGTGAGCAGTTCTTC
TRBJ2-7 | 15 | NA | NA | TRBV27 | CASSLAGSVSYEQYF | TGTGCCAGCAGTTTAGCCGGGTCCGTCTCCTACGAGCAGTACTTC
TRBJ1-1 | 12 | NA | once | TRBV13 | CASSSDVTEAFF | TGTGCCAGCAGCTCGGACGTCACTGAAGCTTTCTTT
TRBJ1-1 | 17 | TRBD1 | once | TRBV5-1 | CASSLDYGQGMNTEAFF | TGCGCCAGCAGCTTGGATTATGGACAGGGGATGAACACTGAAGCTTTCTTT
TRBJ2-5 | 16 | NA | NA | TRBV7-2 | CASRFTGGPGGETQYF | TGTGCCAGCAGGTTCACAGGAGGTCCGGGTGGAGAGACCCAGTACTTC
TRBJ2-1 | 15 | NA | NA | TRBV7-6 | CASSLRTHRANEQFF | TGTGCCAGCAGCTTAAGGACTCACAGAGCCAATGAGCAGTTCTTC
TRBJ2-3 | 16 | NA | NA | TRBV5-6 | CASSFGGTFSTDTQYF | TGTGCCAGCAGCTTCGGCGGGACCTTTAGCACAGATACGCAGTATTTT
TRBJ2-7 | 15 | TRBD1 | NA | TRBV5-1 | CASSAGTGGSYEQYF | TGCGCCAGCAGCGCCGGGACAGGGGGCTCCTACGAGCAGTACTTC
TRBJ2-7 | 12 | TRBD1 | once | TRBV28 | CASSLTGKEQYF | TGTGCCAGCAGTTTGACAGGGAAAGAGCAGTACTTC
TRBJ2-1 | 15 | TRBD2 | NA | TRBV5-1 | CASSFTSGAYNEQFF | TGCGCCAGCAGCTTCACTAGCGGGGCCTACAATGAGCAGTTCTTC
TRBJ1-1 | 15 | TRBD1 | few | TRBV30 | CAWSGWGQGGTEAFF | TGTGCCTGGAGTGGTTGGGGACAGGGTGGCACTGAAGCTTTCTTT
TRBJ2-7 | 15 | NA | NA | TRBV4-2 | CASSLSVSNSYEQYF | TGTGCCAGCAGCCTAAGCGTGAGCAATAGTTACGAGCAGTACTTC
TRBJ1-5 | 15 | NA | NA | TRBV28 | CASRFRRYSNQPQHF | TGTGCCAGCCGATTCCGGCGGTATAGCAATCAGCCCCAGCATTTT
TRBJ2-1 | 14 | NA | NA | TRBV27 | CASSFGLRGNEQFF | TGTGCCAGCAGTTTTGGCCTTCGGGGAAATGAGCAGTTCTTC
TRBJ1-3 | 11 | NA | NA | TRBV14 | CATQAGNTIYF | TGTGCCACCCAGGCAGGAAACACCATATATTTT
TRBJ2-7 | 13 | NA | NA | TRBV15 | CATSSGQYYEQYF | TGTGCCACCAGCAGTGGACAGTACTACGAGCAGTACTTC
TRBJ2-3 | 15 | NA | once | TRBV19 | CASSMGAYGTDTQYF | TGTGCCAGTAGTATGGGGGCATACGGCACAGATACGCAGTATTTT
TRBJ2-3 | 12 | NA | NA | TRBV27 | CASSTYTDTQYF | TGTGCCAGCAGTACTTACACAGATACGCAGTATTTT
TRBJ1-4 | 14 | TRBD1 | NA | TRBV29-1 | CSVLGGQDEEKLFF | TGCAGCGTCTTAGGGGGACAGGATGAAGAAAAACTGTTTTTT
TRBJ1-2 | 13 | NA | NA | TRBV5-4 | CASSSGPIYGYTF | TGTGCCAGCAGCTCGGGACCGATCTATGGCTACACCTTC
TRBJ2-1 | 15 | NA | NA | TRBV28 | CASSWGGGGLNEQFF | TGTGCCAGCAGTTGGGGCGGAGGGGGTCTCAATGAGCAGTTCTTC
TRBJ2-1 | 11 | NA | NA | TRBV20-1 | CSARDLDQQFF | TGCAGTGCTAGAGATCTTGACCAGCAGTTCTTC
TRBJ2-4 | 16 | TRBD1 | NA | TRBV6-7 | CASSWRTGTAKNIQYF | TGTGCCAGCAGTTGGAGGACAGGGACGGCCAAAAACATTCAGTACTTC
TRBJ2-6 | 13 | NA | NA | TRBV29-1 | CSVVGAGANVLTF | TGCAGCGTGGTGGGGGCCGGGGCCAACGTCCTGACTTTC
TRBJ2-1 | 14 | NA | NA | TRBV13 | CASMGSRSYNEQFF | TGTGCCAGCATGGGTAGCAGATCCTACAATGAGCAGTTCTTC
TRBJ2-7 | 16 | TRBD2 | NA | TRBV7-9 | CASSSTRASGPYEQYF | TGTGCCAGCAGCTCTACCCGGGCTAGCGGTCCCTACGAGCAGTACTTC
TRBJ1-1 | 14 | TRBD1 | NA | TRBV19 | CASRLQGVAPEAFF | TGTGCCAGTAGACTACAGGGGGTGGCCCCTGAAGCTTTCTTT
TRBJ1-5 | 13 | NA | once | TRBV19 | CASSMTSNQPQHF | TGTGCCAGTAGTATGACTAGCAATCAGCCCCAGCATTTT
TRBJ2-6 | 15 | TRBD1 | NA | TRBV9 | CASSSTGSGANVLTF | TGTGCCAGCAGCTCGACAGGGTCTGGGGCCAACGTCCTGACTTTC
TRBJ2-1 | 15 | NA | NA | TRBV18 | CASSPGSRSYNEQFF | TGTGCCAGCTCACCCGGTTCGCGCTCCTACAATGAGCAGTTCTTC
TRBJ2-7 | 15 | TRBD1 | NA | TRBV25-1 | CASSDPRDRSYEQYF | TGTGCCAGCAGTGACCCCCGGGACAGATCGTACGAGCAGTACTTC
TRBJ2-2 | 15 | TRBD2 | once | TRBV6-5 | CASSLGLAGSGELFF | TGTGCCAGCAGTCTGGGACTAGCGGGGTCCGGGGAGCTGTTTTTT
TRBJ2-4 | 15 | NA | NA | TRBV7-9 | CASALRGGPKNIQYF | TGTGCCAGCGCCTTACGAGGGGGGCCAAAAAACATTCAGTACTTC
TRBJ2-7 | 12 | NA | NA | TRBV5-8 | CASRQRGYEQYF | TGTGCCAGCAGGCAAAGGGGGTACGAGCAGTACTTC
TRBJ1-4 | 19 | TRBD1 | NA | TRBV2 | CASSEEFLVNRGSNEKLFF | TGTGCCAGCAGTGAAGAGTTTTTGGTAAACAGGGGTTCTAATGAAAAACTGTTTTTT
TRBJ2-7 | 13 | NA | NA | TRBV7-9 | CASSLYRAHEQYF | TGTGCCAGCAGCTTATACAGGGCCCACGAGCAGTACTTC
TRBJ1-1 | 11 | NA | NA | TRBV19 | CASSWRDEAFF | TGTGCCAGTAGTTGGCGGGATGAAGCTTTCTTT